This T cell receptor beta chain was identified in a study of CD8 T cells in Susac syndrome (dated by TCRdb to 2018 to 2020). About the investigation overall: Repertoire sequencing was used to test whether CD8+ T cell activation and differentiation in Susac syndrome was antigen driven. The study compared CD8+ T cell repertoire clonality among 12 healthy donors, 14 Susac syndrome patients and approximately 16 multiple sclerosis patients.

Study-wide conclusions, independent of this receptor: The TCR sequencing and HLA analysis was acknowledged to have included a relatively small number of individuals.

Including cysteine and phenylalanine, the CDR3 has 12 amino acids. The CDR3 DNA has 36 bases and is translated from base 1. Via the germline V gene, CDR1 is SGHDT and CDR2 YYEEEE. The junction shows trimming of 4 bases on V and 7 bases on J, plus 10 bases between the germline ends. RNA was extracted with the RNeasy kit and roughly 0.5 to 1 ug was reverse transcribed using random hexamers. TCR beta CDR3 regions were amplified with the immunoSEQ multiplex PCR assay covering 54 Vbeta and 13 Jbeta segments. Bias from PCR amplification was corrected by using a synthetic template baseline for primer optimization and for computational correction. From the authors' description of their analysis: Reads were annotated to V, D and J genes per IMGT and analyzed with immunoSEQ Analyzer, keeping only productive sequences. Clonality was computed as one minus Shannon entropy normalized by log2 of the number of productive unique sequences. Public and private clones were assessed among the 100 most prevalent clones of each patient and control. A clone was defined as Susac-specific if it was absent from the healthy and MS cohorts, from some 1,100 published viral clones and from other ImmuneACCESS disease sequences. TCRdb handled the public reads itself, with Q25 trimming in fastp and clone calling in MiXCR, and kept productive beta chains. A single entry per CDR3 protein holds the most common genes and DNA from its merged rows. TCRdb, not the authors, supplied the V and J calls. The sample contains 40,000 to 55,000 distinct CDR3 sequences, just over 90% of them found a single time. 0.5% to 0.6% of the sample is held by the ten biggest clonotypes.

As regards this clonotype: No antigen is known for it. Base qualities are not provided; no much larger clone lies one nucleotide away.

High-throughput TCR beta sequencing profiled peripheral blood CD8+ and CD4+ T cells from healthy donors, Susac syndrome patients and multiple sclerosis patients. The multiple sclerosis controls were treatment-naive patients who had stable or active relapsing-remitting disease and met the revised McDonald criteria. Bulk CD8+ and CD4+ T cells were purified by magnetic negative isolation, while CD8+ TEMRA cells were enriched using FACS. Blood was drawn into EDTA tubes, processed within 24 hours, and PBMCs were isolated by density gradient centrifugation. PBMCs intended for TCR sequencing were frozen in liquid nitrogen and were later thawed in a 37 degrees C water bath. The sorted or isolated CD4+, CD8+ and CD8+ TEMRA cells reached a purity of at least 90%.

This sequence uses TRBV5-6 and TRBJ2-3; a weak D assignment points to TRBD1 (5 bases agree). The TCR was taken from a human donor with multiple sclerosis. Sequenced input: CD8+ T cells from PBMCs. For the CDR3, the sequence is CASSPDSYTQYF. In nucleotides, the sequence is TGTGCCAGCAGCCCTGACAGTTATACGCAGTATTTT.